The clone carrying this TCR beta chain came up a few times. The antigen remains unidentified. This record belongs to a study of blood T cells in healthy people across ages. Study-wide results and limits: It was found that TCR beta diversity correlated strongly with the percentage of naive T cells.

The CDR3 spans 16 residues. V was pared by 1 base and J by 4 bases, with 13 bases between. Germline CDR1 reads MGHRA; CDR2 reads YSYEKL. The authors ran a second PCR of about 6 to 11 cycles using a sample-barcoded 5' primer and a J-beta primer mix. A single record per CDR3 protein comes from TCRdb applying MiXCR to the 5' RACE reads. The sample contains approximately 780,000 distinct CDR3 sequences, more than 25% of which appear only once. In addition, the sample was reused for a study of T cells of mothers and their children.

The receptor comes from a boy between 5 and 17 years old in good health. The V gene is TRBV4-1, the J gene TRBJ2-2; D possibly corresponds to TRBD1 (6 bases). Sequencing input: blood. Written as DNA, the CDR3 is TGCGCCAGCAGCCAAGCTCCGGGACACCTCACCGGGGAGCTGTTTTTT. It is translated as CASSQAPGHLTGELFF.